A single sample is the source of the 32 T cell receptor beta chains below, sequenced in a study of blood T cell repertoires in COVID-19. Sequencing was performed with immunoSEQ multiplex PCR; in TCRdb, only in-frame clones are kept and a portion is missing. This table holds 310,000 or so clones, around 80% found once. The specimen sequenced was peripheral blood. These receptor sequences come from a woman aged 45-60 years with acute or convalescent COVID-19.

V is TRBV6-5 and J is TRBJ1-3, with 7 bases lining up with TRBD1. Germline trimming cut 6 bases from V and 4 bases from J; bases unmatched to any gene: 6. Germline V gene lookup returns CDR1 MNHEY and CDR2 SVGAGI. The CDR3 has 14 amino acids. CDR3 DNA: TGTGCCAGCAGCGGGACAGCCTCAGGAAACACCATATATTTT. It yields the protein CASSGTASGNTIYF.

CDR3 DNA sequence: TGTGCCAGCAGCAATGTTCCGGGACTCCCAGGCGAAAAACTGTTTTTT. It encodes CASSNVPGLPGEKLFF. V gene TRBV21-1 combines with J gene TRBJ1-4. TRBV21-1 is listed as a pseudogene. The CDR3 has 16 residues.

This clone was counted once. The V call is TRBV2, the J call TRBJ2-7; 8 bases line up with TRBD2. Germline V lookup: CDR1 SNHLY, CDR2 FYNNEI. The CDR3 is 13 amino acids. Trimming took 2 bases from V and 6 from J; bases not matched to a gene: 3. The chain's CDR3 is CASSETSGGEQYV. The CDR3 nucleotides read TGTGCCAGCAGTGAAACTAGCGGAGGCGAGCAGTACGTC.

V and J are TRBV6-2 or TRBV6-3 and TRBJ1-3, with TRBD1 identical over 9 bases. This CDR3 comprises 15 residues. Germline trimming cut 5 bases from V and 5 bases from J; bases unmatched to any gene: 7. Looked up from germline, CDR1 is MNHEY and CDR2 is SVGEGT. CDR3 residues: CASSPPGQGRNTIYF. The CDR3 DNA is TGTGCCAGCAGTCCCCCGGGACAGGGCCGAAACACCATATATTTT.

CDR3 amino acids: CASSPDRGNTIYF. The CDR3 bases are TGTGCCAGCTCACCGGACAGGGGTAACACCATATATTTT. This chain connects TRBV18 to TRBJ1-3, with 9 bases fitting TRBD1. CDR3 length: 13 residues. Germline lookup yields CDR1 KGHSH and CDR2 LQKENI. Trimming at V came to 3 bases and at J to 7 bases, leaving 1 base not matched to a gene.

The V call is TRBV29-1, the J call TRBJ2-7; a possible D gene is TRBD1 (8 bases). This CDR3 is built from 12 residues. In germline, CDR1 is SQVTM, CDR2 ANQGSEA. The germline V and J ends were trimmed by 4 bases and 5 bases, with 12 bases remaining between them. CDR3 region: CSVGQGRDEQYF. DNA of the CDR3: TGCAGCGTTGGACAGGGGAGGGACGAGCAGTACTTC.

The chain joins TRBV20-1 to TRBJ1-1; D might be TRBD1 (6 bases). From germline, CDR1 is DFQATT and CDR2 SNEGSKA (reference sequence). This CDR3 spans 11 amino acids. V was shortened by 6 bases and J by 8 bases, with 13 bases between the two germline ends. The CDR3, as DNA: TGCAGTGCGGGTCAGGGGACCGAAGCTTTCTTT. This encodes CSAGQGTEAFF.

J is TRBJ2-1 and V is TRBV12-5; no firm D call. V gave up 1 base and J gave up 6 bases, with 7 bases separating them. The CDR3 runs 13 residues. The V gene's germline CDR1 is LGHNT and CDR2 FRNRAP. Here the CDR3 reads CASGLDTANEQFF. The CDR3 nucleotides are TGTGCTAGTGGTTTGGATACAGCCAATGAGCAGTTCTTC.

Remarks on this clone: This same CDR3 is encoded by further DNA sequences in the sample. The V and J genes are TRBV30 and TRBJ1-1; D is unresolved. Germline CDR1 and CDR2: GTSNPN and SVGIG (reference sequence). The length of the CDR3 is 13 residues. Trimming took 3 bases from V and 1 from J, leaving 9 bases between them. CDR3 sequence reads: CAWRRSGNTEAFF. The CDR3 coding sequence is TGTGCCTGGAGAAGGTCAGGGAACACTGAAGCTTTCTTT.

The DNA of the CDR3 is TGTGCCAGCAGCTGGGCCGGGAGGATGGGTTCAGCTTTCTTT. It is translated as CASSWAGRMGSAFF. The V and J genes are TRBV6-2 or TRBV6-3 and TRBJ1-1; the D is unclear. V was cut by 6 bases and J by 10 bases, with 21 bases left in between. The CDR3 runs to 14 residues. CDR1 is MNHEY and CDR2 is SVGEGT in the germline V gene.

J is TRBJ1-2 and V is TRBV20-1; D is uncertain. Trimming removed 4 bases from V and 5 bases from J, with 5 bases in between. Per the germline V gene, CDR1 is DFQATT and CDR2 is SNEGSKA (reference sequence). CDR3 length: 10 amino acids. CDR3 sequence reads: CSAKAYGYTF. DNA of the CDR3: TGCAGTGCTAAAGCTTATGGCTACACCTTC.

CDR3: CASSQQGEVYGYTF. The DNA of the CDR3 is TGTGCCAGCAGCCAACAGGGAGAGGTCTATGGCTACACCTTC. This chain links TRBV7-9 with TRBJ1-2; TRBD1 might be the D (6 bases). Looked up from germline, CDR1 is SEHNR and CDR2 is FQNEAQ (reference sequence). Deletions cut 5 bases from V and 4 bases from J, with 14 bases between. The CDR3 runs 14 residues.

This chain uses TRBV19 with TRBJ2-1; 13 bases map to TRBD2. The V gene end was trimmed by 5 bases and the J gene end by 8 bases; junction bases not matched to a gene: 9. Germline CDR1 is LNHDA and CDR2 is SQIVND (reference sequence). There are 16 residues in the CDR3. CDR3 sequence: CASSEGTSGTGHEQFF. The CDR3 nucleotides read TGTGCCAGTAGTGAGGGGACTAGCGGGACCGGCCATGAGCAGTTCTTC.

The chain is built from TRBV10-3 and TRBJ2-5, with D perhaps TRBD1 (6 bases). There are 13 residues in the CDR3. Trimming took 8 bases from V and 4 from J, leaving 14 bases between them. The germline CDR1 and CDR2 sequences are ENHRY and SYGVKD. The CDR3 spells CAIAAGVGETQYF. The CDR3 bases are TGTGCCATCGCTGCAGGGGTTGGAGAGACCCAGTACTTC.

This clone occurred a few times. The CDR3 DNA is TGTGCTAGTGGAGACAGGGTAGGACAGCCCCAGCATTTT. Amino acid sequence: CASGDRVGQPQHF. The chain joins TRBV12-5 to TRBJ1-5; 7 positions match TRBD1. The germline V gene has CDR1 LGHNT and CDR2 FRNRAP. Trimming took 6 bases from V and 7 from J; bases not matched to a gene: 6. The length of the CDR3 is 13 residues.

The V and J genes are TRBV9 and TRBJ2-1; D gene ambiguous. The V end was cut by 2 bases, the J end by 0 bases, with 9 bases between. The CDR3 loop spans 15 amino acids. Germline assignment: CDR1 SGDLS and CDR2 YYNGEE. The chain's CDR3 is CASSVSSSSYNEQFF. CDR3 DNA: TGTGCCAGCAGCGTCTCGTCGAGCTCCTACAATGAGCAGTTCTTC.

This rearrangement joins TRBV30 to TRBJ2-3; 7 bases line up with TRBD2. CDR1 is GTSNPN, CDR2 SVGIG, per germline (reference sequence). Trimming cost V 3 bases and J 4 bases; bases outside gene matches: 10. This CDR3 has 15 amino acids. CDR3 residues: CAWSAGRAGADTQYF. CDR3 bases: TGTGCCTGGAGCGCCGGTAGGGCGGGGGCAGATACGCAGTATTTT. Based on the CDR3 plus reference TRBV30 and TRBJ2-3, the full variable domain is SQTIHQWPATLVQPVGSPLSLECTVEGTSNPNLYWYRQAAGRGLQLLFYSVGIGQISSEVPQNLSASRPQDRQFILSSKKLLLSDSGFYLCAWSAGRAGADTQYFGPGTRLTVL.

DNA for the CDR3: TGTGCCAGCAGATATCCTGCTAACTATGGCTACACCTTC. It yields the protein CASRYPANYGYTF. The chain combines TRBV6-5 with TRBJ1-2; no definite D call. CDR1 and CDR2 (germline): MNHEY, SVGAGI. The V end was cut by 6 bases, the J end by 0 bases, with 8 bases between. The CDR3 has 13 amino acids.

The chain employs TRBV6-5 and TRBJ2-5; 9 positions match TRBD1. V shed 2 bases and J 7 bases; nucleotides not matched to a gene: 8. CDR3 length: 15 residues. Germline V gives CDR1 MNHEY, CDR2 SVGAGI. The CDR3 is CASSYTGGDRGTQYF. In nucleotides, the CDR3 is TGTGCCAGCAGTTACACAGGGGGCGACAGGGGGACCCAGTACTTC.

The chain employs TRBV7-2 and TRBJ1-2, with a tentative D call TRBD1 (5 bases). The germline gives CDR1 SGHTA, CDR2 FQGNSA. Trimming left V 1 base short and J 3 bases short, with 12 bases between. The CDR3 length is 15 residues. Here the CDR3 reads CASSLGGGAYYGYTF. The CDR3 coding sequence is TGTGCCAGCAGCTTAGGGGGCGGGGCATACTATGGCTACACCTTC.

The rearrangement uses TRBV7-3 and TRBJ2-3, with unresolved D. The CDR3 loop spans 14 amino acids. The germline V and J ends were trimmed by 5 bases and 2 bases, with 11 bases remaining between them. Germline V CDR1 and CDR2: SGHTA, FQGTGA. The CDR3 DNA reads TGTGCCAGCAGCCCACAGTGGTCCACAGATACGCAGTATTTT. This encodes CASSPQWSTDTQYF. The variable domain in full, completed from reference TRBV7-3 and TRBJ2-3, reads GAGVSQTPSNKVTEKGKYVELRCDPISGHTALYWYRQSLGQGPEFLIYFQGTGAADDSGLPNDRFFAVRPEGSVSTLKIQRTERGDSAVYLCASSPQWSTDTQYFGPGTRLTVL.

V gene TRBV5-4 combines with J gene TRBJ2-6; D perhaps matches TRBD1 (5 bases). The length of the CDR3 is 17 residues. The germline CDR1 and CDR2 sequences are SGHNT and YYREEE (reference sequence). The V end lost 4 bases, the J end lost 0 bases, and 14 bases lay between the germline ends. CDR3: CASSREQVRSGANVLTF. The DNA of the CDR3 is TGTGCCAGCAGCAGGGAACAGGTGCGCTCTGGGGCCAACGTCCTGACTTTC.

J is TRBJ1-4 and V is TRBV3-1 (or the pseudogene TRBV3-2), with unresolved D. This CDR3 is 12 amino acids long. Trimming cost V 1 base and J 10 bases, with 7 bases left between them. Germline assignment: CDR1 LGHDT and CDR2 YNNKEL (reference sequence). CDR3 protein: CASSQAGVKLFF. DNA for the CDR3: TGTGCCAGCAGCCAAGCAGGTGTAAAACTGTTTTTT.

The chain combines TRBV5-1 with TRBJ1-1; D not certain. V was cut by 0 bases and J by 3 bases, with 9 bases left in between. Germline V CDR1 and CDR2: SGHRS, YFSETQ. The CDR3 sequence is 14 residues long. Here the CDR3 reads CASSLAFGDTEAFF. Here the CDR3 DNA reads TGCGCCAGCAGCTTGGCCTTCGGGGACACTGAAGCTTTCTTT.

This clone was detected a few times. The CDR3 protein is CASSLTEKQPQHF. As DNA, the CDR3 is TGTGCCAGCAGCTTGACAGAGAAACAGCCCCAGCATTTT. The chain uses TRBV11-2 and TRBJ1-5; tentative D call: TRBD1 (5 bases). V dropped 3 bases and J dropped 7 bases, with 10 bases sitting between them. The CDR3 is made up of 13 amino acids. Germline V gene lookup returns CDR1 SGHAT and CDR2 FQNNGV.

The chain joins TRBV2 to TRBJ1-4; no reliable D call. The germline gives CDR1 SNHLY, CDR2 FYNNEI. CDR3 length equals 14 residues. V lost 6 bases and J lost 3, with 11 bases in between. CDR3 nucleotide sequence: TGTGCCAGCAGGGTAGAGGTTGCTAATGAAAAACTGTTTTTT. This encodes CASRVEVANEKLFF.

This rearrangement joins TRBV3-1 (or the pseudogene TRBV3-2) to TRBJ2-1; 7 bases line up with TRBD2. The germline V gene encodes CDR1 LGHDT and CDR2 YNNKEL (reference sequence). This CDR3 has 15 amino acids. V trimming: 7 bases; J trimming: 8 bases; junction bases outside the gene matches: 14. CDR3 bases: TGTGCCAGCACCCGTGGGAGGGAGGGCCGATATGAGCAGTTCTTC. Its protein product is CASTRGREGRYEQFF.

The J gene is TRBJ2-1, the V gene TRBV6-4, with 11 bases fitting TRBD1. The V segment lost 2 bases and the J segment 3 bases; nucleotides outside the gene matches: 3. The CDR3 covers 16 residues. Germline CDR1 reads MRHNA; CDR2 reads SNTAGT. In DNA form, the CDR3 reads TGTGCCAGCAGTGACAGTGGGACAGGGGGCTACAATGAGCAGTTCTTC. Translating gives CASSDSGTGGYNEQFF.

The chain links TRBV10-1 to TRBJ2-4; D gene unclear. The CDR3 is made up of 17 amino acids. V lost 1 base and J lost 1, with 14 bases in between. Germline CDR1 is WNHNN and CDR2 is SYGVQD (reference sequence). The CDR3 DNA reads TGCGCCAGCAGTGAGTATGGTACTCCGGAGGCCAAAAACATTCAGTACTTC. Translation: CASSEYGTPEAKNIQYF.

The chain has TRBV20-1 and TRBJ1-1; the D is unclear. The CDR3 loop spans 9 amino acids. CDR1 is DFQATT, CDR2 SNEGSKA, per germline (reference sequence). Written as DNA, the CDR3 is TGCAGCGGAGGGACTGAAGCTTTCTTT. It yields the protein CSGGTEAFF.

The chain links TRBV6-6 to TRBJ1-5; possible D gene TRBD1, 5 bases. Trimming took 6 bases from V and 2 from J, leaving 14 bases between them. The CDR3 sequence is 15 residues long. Germline lookup yields CDR1 MNHNY and CDR2 SVGAGI (reference sequence). CDR3 in amino acids: CASRLKGMGNQPQHF. The CDR3 nucleotides read TGTGCCAGCAGGTTGAAGGGGATGGGCAATCAGCCCCAGCATTTT.

This chain joins TRBV2 and TRBJ2-2; possible D gene TRBD1, 5 bases. V was shortened by 1 base and J by 3 bases, with 6 bases between the two germline ends. The CDR3 has 14 amino acids. Germline values: CDR1 SNHLY, CDR2 FYNNEI. The chain's CDR3 is CASSEDRYTGELFF. The CDR3 DNA is TGTGCCAGCAGTGAAGACAGGTACACCGGGGAGCTGTTTTTT.